This record looks at one TCR beta chain sequence and its context. The specificity of this receptor is unknown. Sequences MRHNA (CDR1) and SNTAGT (CDR2) are obtained from the germline V gene. V is shortened by 3 bases, J by 0 bases, and the region joining them spans 9 bases. Including cysteine and phenylalanine, the CDR3 has 16 amino acids. Left in the record is the CDR3 DNA by itself, 48 bases read in frame from the first base. Receptor libraries were prepared by the immunoSEQ multiplex PCR assay. The multiplex PCR relied on a mix of 60 forward primers for TCR Vbeta segments and 13 reverse primers for TCR Jbeta segments. Amplification of the CDR3 region of rearranged TCR beta genes was performed with a multiplex PCR assay on genomic DNA. The amplified TCR beta libraries were sequenced on the Illumina HiSeq System as 87-base-pair reads. On the authors' methods: Across the roughly 640 repertoires, a later analysis counted roughly 77 million unique TCR beta chains, around 10 million of which were shared by at least two donors. Raw reads were error-corrected and collapsed into unique sequences with a nearest-neighbor algorithm that merged closely related sequences to remove PCR and sequencing errors. V, D and J gene segments were assigned by aligning CDR3 sequences to IMGT reference sequences. For a sequence to be retained, a match of at least six nucleotides to both a V gene segment and a J gene segment was required. A rearrangement was called productive if the CDR3 had no stop codons and remained in frame with V and J, and every other rearrangement was called non-productive. CDR3 was defined according to IMGT convention as the region running from the second conserved V-encoded cysteine to the conserved J-encoded phenylalanine. The earlier analysis of more than 450 of the donors excluded sequences that lacked an unambiguous match to a single V gene segment. An earlier analysis of 500 to 700 of the donors classified V segments as functional when productive rearrangements were above 56.7% and as segregating when the standard deviation between donors was above 5%. A statistical classification framework was built for diagnosing cytomegalovirus status from the catalog of TCR beta chain sequences. V and J gene assignment, in a later analysis, came from comparing TCR nucleotide sequences with IMGT/GENE-DB human TR gene sequences. Using the TCRdist pipeline, a later analysis assigned CDR3 sequences along with most-parsimonious VDJ recombination scenarios. In a later analysis, each TCR beta chain was defined by its CDR3 amino acid sequence together with its V-gene family, and reads lacking a unique V-gene family were excluded. In a later analysis, 450 to 600 highly shared, low-generation-probability nucleotide sequences were removed to address suspected cross-contamination and a sequencing artifact. In a later analysis, a clonal expansion index for each public chain was calculated from normalized within-repertoire ranks of inferred template counts. In a later analysis, generation probabilities were computed using a VDJ recombination model fitted to out-of-frame rearrangements, and the results were checked against IGoR. A later analysis scored TCR-TCR, TCR-HLA and TCR-CMV co-occurrence with hypergeometric tests, applying a repertoire-size bias correction to TCR pairs. False discovery rates were estimated in a later analysis by permuting HLA or CMV assignments 20 times. In a later analysis, co-occurring TCRs were grouped using DBSCAN, with TCRdist sequence similarity added in when clustering inside HLA-allele-positive subsets. Co-occurrence clustering excluded repertoires with fewer than 30,000 or more than 120,000 public chains, plus five with anomalous nucleotide sharing. This is the immuneACCESS table as TCRdb keeps it, with only in-frame sequences that have V and J called. A part of the clones is gone; compared with another copy, unresolved V genes explain less than half, and the rest is unexplained. V, J and clone size are taken as reported in that table, and D and trimming were inferred from the DNA itself. The table for this sample lists tens of thousands of clones. The ten largest clones represent about 5% of the sample.

The cohort was made up of 666 healthy bone marrow donors. At the time of sampling, all cohort members were nominally healthy, though unrecorded immune exposures were likely present. The donor was CMV seropositive and was included in the group of approximately 300 seropositive cohort members. A peripheral blood sample was collected from each donor, and TCR beta sequencing was performed on peripheral blood mononuclear cells. Genomic DNA was extracted from the blood cell samples with the Qiagen DNeasy Blood Extraction Kit. This specimen comes from a study of cytomegalovirus exposure and HLA in healthy donors (dated by TCRdb to between 2016 and 2019). General notes on the study: An earlier analysis of roughly 500 of the donors reported approximately 300 Gb of sequence data and 95 million to 140 million unique TCR beta sequences obtained from approximately 180 million T cells. Roughly 290 gigabases of sequencing data and 70 million to 100 million unique TCR sequences made up an early release that covered approximately 700 HLA-typed donors. The genetic ancestry cluster associated with self-reported Caucasian donors included 81% of the roughly 400 genotyped donors. The aim of the study was to test whether cataloging public T cell receptors could identify signatures of past pathogen exposure. The study used immunosequencing to profile the T cell repertoires of more than 650 subjects and linked those repertoires to cytomegalovirus serostatus. A separate validation cohort of more than 100 different subjects was used in addition to the approximately 700-subject first cohort. To predict cytomegalovirus infection status, the study combined high-throughput TCR immunosequencing, statistical association of individual TCRs with disease status, and machine learning. To study patterns of TCR occurrence, a later analysis re-analyzed previously published TCR beta repertoires from 666 donors and added high-resolution HLA genotyping. In the later analysis, no new phenotypic data were used to find candidate immune exposures; instead, reliance was placed on TCR beta sequences and their occurrence across donors. In an earlier analysis of a few hundred of the donors, high-throughput TCR beta sequencing was used to judge whether each TCR beta V gene segment behaved as functional or pseudogenic. Donor age, sex, ethnicity and CMV serostatus were collected together with the repertoire data. A later genetic analysis used genome-wide SNP genotypes for 398 of the 666 donors, treating that subset as a discovery cohort. All discovery cohort repertoires had been generated on a single sequencing platform. HLA typing included class I and class II loci at four-digit resolution. Typing coverage differed by locus: A, B, C, DRB1 and DQB1 were typed in roughly 620-630 donors, DQA1 in approximately 520, DPA1 in some 600, and DPB1 in approximately 450. Because of strong linkage in the cohort, five DR-DQ haplotypes were treated as single units for association and clustering. Among roughly 370 genotyped donors of the cohort, an average of about 240,000 unique TCR beta nucleotide sequences were sequenced per donor, roughly a sixth of them non-productive.

Points the paper makes about the study in general: The only immune exposure information available for the cohort was CMV serostatus. According to a later analysis, parvovirus B19, influenza, CMV and Epstein-Barr virus appeared linked to several top co-occurrence clusters. Because counts were too low, around 18 rarely observed V segments, including chromosome 9 orphons, were left out of the earlier analysis of 500 to 750 of the donors. At a false discovery rate of 0.05, a later analysis linked 16,951 TCR beta sequences to specific HLA alleles. Across donors, most TCR sequences were observed very rarely, whereas some public TCRs were present in many individuals. In a later analysis, most CMV-associated TCR beta chains were found to appear HLA-restricted, with HLA associations seemingly driven largely by CMV exposure. A further reported finding was that TCR beta sequences accurately predicted the HLA-A and HLA-B alleles for most subjects in the first cohort. In vitro tests confirmed that three of the cytomegalovirus-associated TCR beta chains recognize cytomegalovirus antigens. Compared with the roughly 670-donor mean, donors in an Asian-associated ancestry cluster had fewer N-insertions in productive TCRs, according to a later genetic analysis. A cluster of highly shared sequence variants was judged likely to represent a technical artifact of the sequencing pipeline. The classifier was reported to diagnose cytomegalovirus status with high specificity and sensitivity in both the original and validation cohorts. Correlated functional status among segregating V segments might reflect linkage disequilibrium, but an unknown experimental factor could not be ruled out. Some IMGT-functional V segments, including TRBV6-2 and TRBV6-3, could not be distinguished by the 87-base-pair reads and were therefore excluded. Compared with equally common non-associated chains, HLA-associated TCR beta chains in a later analysis were more clonally expanded and had lower generation probabilities. Because HLA typing was unavailable for some donors at each locus, only the typed subset was used in association tests. Assigning TCR associations to individual alleles was difficult when HLA alleles, especially DR and DQ, strongly co-occurred. In the study, about 150 TCR beta chains were listed as associated with cytomegalovirus. In a later genetic analysis, a missense DCLRE1C variant was associated with V-gene and J-gene trimming of TCR beta chains, and the association was replicated in an independent cohort. Only TCR beta chains were sequenced in this cohort, and the absence of alpha or paired-chain data limited detectable features. In an earlier analysis of some 500 of the donors, most TCR beta V segments were observed in productive rearrangements about 87% or about 30% of the time, broadly matching IMGT annotations. Roughly uniform sequencing depth across donors was assumed in presence/absence analyses, although this assumption may not hold. In a later analysis, TCR association rates were found to vary across HLA loci, with the most associated TCRs seen for DRB1 alleles and the fewest for HLA-C alleles. The authors suggested that the approach could potentially be extended to other disease states and immunological phenotypes.

The sample was PBMCs. This chain joins TRBV6-4 to TRBJ2-6, and the D gene may be TRBD2, 6 bases matching. This TCR derives from a middle-aged woman in good health and CMV-seropositive. The encoded CDR3 is CASSEEGPSGANVLTF. The DNA sequence is given as TGTGCCAGCAGTGAGGAGGGGCCCTCTGGGGCCAACGTCCTGACTTTC.